This TCR beta chain was captured by sequencing in a study of spatial heterogeneity in lung cancer. From the 5' RACE reads, TCRdb called clonotypes with MiXCR, one entry per CDR3 protein. Of about 120,000 distinct CDR3 sequences in the sample, less than 15% were seen once. This sample's time point: blood at routine non-recurrence follow-up after resection. Whole RNA came from tumor, nontumor lung or frozen PBMC and was sequenced without being sorted. V lost 6 bases, J lost 0 bases, and 7 bases lay in between. CDR1 and CDR2 (germline): KGHSH, LQKENI. The CDR3 totals 13 residues. The gene calls are TRBV18 and TRBJ2-3; the D is unclear. The sample here was PBMCs, taken at follow-up. The TCR originated in a male donor with early-stage non-small cell lung cancer. CDR3 DNA sequence: TGTGCCAGCTCGGACCCGAGCACAGATACGCAGTATTTT. Translating gives CASSDPSTDTQYF.